Reported below is one T cell receptor beta chain. Its antigen specificity is not known. Base qualities are missing; no much larger clone stands one base away. This entry comes from a study of T cell responses to AZD1222 COVID-19 vaccine (dated by TCRdb to about 2021). General notes on the study: A total of more than 230 trial participants underwent TCR sequencing, of whom 207 had received two doses of AZD1222 and roughly 26 had received two doses of the MenACWY control vaccine. Trial participants were enrolled into age subgroups of 18-55, 56-69 and 70-plus years, which contained around 150, 29 and 61 TCR-sequenced participants, respectively.

The CDR3, from cysteine to phenylalanine, totals 13 residues. This entry keeps only the CDR3 DNA: 39 bases, framed from base 1. The germline V gene supplies CDR1 ENHRY and CDR2 SYGVKD. V loses 6 bases at its end and J loses 3 bases; junction bases beyond the gene matches: 0. The time point label, read with the paper, signifies: about 28 days (+/-7) after the second vaccine dose. AZD1222 recipients whose second dose came at about 4 weeks and those whose second dose came at about 12 weeks were combined into one group, since spike-specific TCR depth and breadth did not differ between the two schedules. Vaccinee samples came from UK trials COV001 and COV002, including a single-blind randomized controlled phase 2/3 trial of AZD1222 (ChAdOx1 nCoV-19) in healthy adults. Trial participant PBMC samples were collected at day 0 and day 28 after the second dose for TCRbeta chain sequencing. The paper's findings and limits, for the study overall: The 56-69-year group was small, and its depth increase did not reach significance, likely because of low power. Most participants were white British and females outnumbered males, and the authors suggested that clonal diversity may have been underestimated. Reportedly, close to half of the unique spike-specific TCRs recognized epitopes lying outside the regions that are mutated in the B.1.351 and B.1.1.7 variants. The vaccine-associated CD4 TCRs covered the entire spike protein, and the dominant responses fell in regions 160-218 and 743-854. Spike-specific TCR breadth and depth rose significantly after two AZD1222 doses compared with day 0 and with MenACWY recipients. Conclusions about previously exposed vaccinees were limited because only 6 or 7 AZD1222 recipients were SARS-CoV-2 seropositive at baseline. Because no day 14 peak-response samples were available, the repertoires could be characterized only after the peak T cell response.

The CDR3 regions of human TCRbeta chains were analyzed by immunosequencing. The study's own analysis went as follows. TCRs in the repertoires were compared against a reference library of SARS-CoV-2-specific TCRs that had been generated with the MIRA antigen-specificity platform. Breadth was defined as the fraction of unique TCRs that were SARS-CoV-2-associated, and depth was defined as the fraction of total T cells that were SARS-CoV-2-associated. Using the MIRA data, each spike-specific TCR was mapped to the spike region that the TCR reacts to and placed in a CD4 or CD8 class. Log10-transformed breadth and depth values were compared by one-way ANOVA with Sidak's multiple comparisons tests. TCRdb retrieved this table from immuneACCESS and kept in-frame rearrangements only. Not all clones are present; in checked studies, unresolved V genes account for under half, and no reason is known for the remainder. V, J and clone size derive from that table, while D and trimming were established from the DNA sequence. Recorded for this sample are some 84,000 clones; roughly 89% of them occurred a single time. About 9.9% of the sample comes from the top ten.

The sequencing here drew on peripheral blood, taken 28 days after the second AZD1222 dose. The V gene is TRBV10-3 and the J gene is TRBJ1-4, and TRBD1 matches 8 of the central bases. The clonotype originates from an adult who received the AZD1222 COVID-19 vaccine. Here is the DNA: TGTGCCATCAGACAGGGGGCTAATGAAAAACTGTTTTTT. It is translated as CAIRQGANEKLFF.